Below are 27 T cell receptor beta chains sequenced from a single sample in a study of T cell responses to AZD1222 COVID-19 vaccine. The repertoire was sequenced with immunoSEQ multiplex PCR; TCRdb's copy has only in-frame clones and lacks some. Here the sample spans about 180,000 clones, about 86% being singletons. Source: peripheral blood, taken on day 0 of AZD1222 vaccination. Receptor source: an adult in good health.

This clone was detected a few times. The sample carries other DNA sequences with the same CDR3. The chain has TRBV5-1 and TRBJ2-2, with 8 nucleotides matching TRBD1. CDR1 and CDR2 (germline): SGHRS, YFSETQ. CDR3 length: 16 amino acids. V trimming: 0 bases; J trimming: 3 bases; junction bases outside the gene matches: 4. The CDR3 DNA is TGCGCCAGCAGCTTGGGGCCACAGGGGGACACCGGGGAGCTGTTTTTT. This translates into CASSLGPQGDTGELFF.

The chain employs TRBV5-1 and TRBJ2-7; D may be TRBD1 (6 bases). V dropped 0 bases and J dropped 1 base, with 11 bases sitting between them. This CDR3 has 15 amino acids. In germline, CDR1 is SGHRS, CDR2 YFSETQ. The CDR3, as DNA: TGCGCCAGCAGCTTGGGGACAGTTGGTTCCTACGAGCAGTACTTC. This codes for CASSLGTVGSYEQYF.

The J gene is TRBJ2-1, the V gene TRBV18, with TRBD1 as a possible D gene (6 bases). Germline V gene sequence: CDR1 KGHSH, CDR2 LQKENI. V lost 4 bases, J lost 6 bases, and 13 bases lay in between. This CDR3 is built from 14 residues. CDR3 amino acids: CASSQNDRFNEQFF. In DNA, the CDR3 is TGTGCCAGCTCACAAAATGACAGGTTCAATGAGCAGTTCTTC.

The chain is built from TRBV6-5 and TRBJ1-5; D remains ambiguous. The CDR3 has 12 residues. Germline V gene lookup returns CDR1 MNHEY and CDR2 SVGAGI. V was shortened by 6 bases and J by 7 bases, with 10 bases between the two germline ends. This CDR3 reads CASRDRLQPQHF. The CDR3 nucleotides read TGTGCCAGCAGGGATAGGTTACAGCCCCAGCATTTT.

The chain couples TRBV5-8 to TRBJ2-2; D not certain. V was pared by 3 bases and J by 7 bases, with 10 bases between. Germline V gene sequence: CDR1 SGHTS, CDR2 YDEGEE. CDR3 length: 13 residues. The CDR3 nucleotides read TGTGCCAGCAGCTCCTCCCGCTTCGGGGAGCTGTTTTTT. Its translation: CASSSSRFGELFF.

This rearrangement joins TRBV27 to TRBJ1-5; D is possibly TRBD1 (6 bases). The V gene's germline CDR1 is MNHEY and CDR2 SMNVEV (reference sequence). The CDR3 extends over 15 amino acids. V was shortened by 5 bases and J by 4 bases, with 15 bases between the two germline ends. The CDR3 sequence: CASSTGPGVNQPQHF. Written as DNA, the CDR3 is TGTGCCAGCAGTACAGGGCCAGGGGTAAATCAGCCCCAGCATTTT.

The chain is built from TRBV2 and TRBJ1-5; no clear D gene. Germline values: CDR1 SNHLY, CDR2 FYNNEI. The V end lost 7 bases, the J end lost 0 bases, and 10 bases lay between the germline ends. CDR3 length: 14 amino acids. CDR3: CASNENYSNQPQHF. The CDR3 DNA reads TGTGCCAGCAACGAGAATTATAGCAATCAGCCCCAGCATTTT.

Only a few counts were recorded for this clone. V is TRBV7-3 and J is TRBJ2-7, with TRBD1 matching over 10 bases. CDR1 is SGHTA, CDR2 FQGTGA, per germline. The ends lost 4 bases at V and 4 bases at J; junction bases unmatched: 4. The CDR3 runs 14 residues. The CDR3 loop is CASSSGTGDYEQYF. In DNA, the CDR3 is TGTGCCAGCAGCTCCGGGACAGGGGATTACGAGCAGTACTTC.

The rearrangement uses TRBV23-1 and TRBJ1-2; possible D gene TRBD1, 6 bases. TRBV23-1 is recorded as an ORF, its role being uncertain. This CDR3 contains 18 residues. V was clipped by 3 bases and J by 4 bases, with 24 bases between them. CDR3 DNA: TGCGCCAGCAGTCATGGCCCTGAACTGGACCAGGGGCTCTATGGCTACACCTTC. It yields the protein CASSHGPELDQGLYGYTF.

The V call is TRBV11-2, the J call TRBJ2-2; possibly TRBD1 for D (5 bases). The CDR3 covers 18 residues. CDR1 is SGHAT, CDR2 FQNNGV, per germline. The V end was cut by 1 base, the J end by 4 bases, with 19 bases between. CDR3 nucleotides: TGTGCCAGCAGCTTAGGAGGATTCAGGGTTTTGGGCACCGGGGAGCTGTTTTTT. It translates to CASSLGGFRVLGTGELFF.

The chain uses TRBV7-2 and TRBJ2-7; 7 positions match TRBD2. The CDR3 is made up of 16 amino acids. Germline values: CDR1 SGHTA, CDR2 FQGNSA. J gave up 6 bases and V 1 base, and 12 bases lay outside the gene matches. The CDR3 bases are TGTGCCAGCAGCTTAGGCCCGGGGGGAGGGTCTCGCGAGCAGTACTTC. Translated: CASSLGPGGGSREQYF. Together with reference TRBV7-2 and TRBJ2-7, the CDR3 gives the full variable domain: GAGVSQSPSNKVTEKGKDVELRCDPISGHTALYWYRQSLGQGLEFLIYFQGNSAPDKSGLPSDRFSAERTGGSVSTLTIQRTQQEDSAVYLCASSLGPGGGSREQYFGPGTRLTVT.

The CDR3 DNA follows: TGTGCCAGCAGTTTGACTAGTAATACGCAGTATTTT. This codes for CASSLTSNTQYF. V is TRBV28 and J is TRBJ2-3, with TRBD2 as a possible D gene (6 bases). Looked up from germline, CDR1 is MDHEN and CDR2 is SYDVKM. The CDR3 sequence is 12 residues long. Trimming left V 3 bases short and J 7 bases short, with 8 bases between.

The V and J genes are TRBV6-5 and TRBJ1-4, with 7 bases lining up with TRBD1. Germline assignment: CDR1 MNHEY and CDR2 SVGAGI. Unmatched junction bases numbered 5, after V lost 2 bases and J lost 5 bases. The CDR3 has 15 residues. CDR3 loop: CASSYDVTGNEKLFF. The CDR3 DNA sequence: TGTGCCAGCAGTTACGATGTGACAGGGAATGAAAAACTGTTTTTT.

The chain couples TRBV19 to TRBJ2-6, with unresolved D. Germline assignment: CDR1 LNHDA and CDR2 SQIVND (reference sequence). The V and J ends lost 6 bases and 0 bases respectively, with 9 bases between them. CDR3 size: 15 residues. CDR3: CASSTSNSGANVLTF. The CDR3 bases are TGTGCCAGTAGCACCTCCAACTCTGGGGCCAACGTCCTGACTTTC.

This clone has just one count. V usage is TRBV7-2 and J usage is TRBJ1-6, with D possibly matching TRBD1 (6 bases). V lost 5 bases, J lost 2 bases, and 16 bases lay in between. CDR1 and CDR2 (germline): SGHTA, FQGNSA. This CDR3 has 17 residues. CDR3: CASSPHWGATYNSPLHF. DNA for the CDR3: TGTGCCAGCAGCCCCCACTGGGGGGCGACCTATAATTCACCCCTCCACTTT.

The chain is built from TRBV30 and TRBJ1-2, with unresolved D. The CDR3 totals 14 residues. CDR1 GTSNPN and CDR2 SVGIG come from the germline V gene (reference sequence). V dropped 2 bases and J dropped 5 bases, with 15 bases sitting between them. Here the CDR3 DNA reads TGTGCCTGGAGTCTGGTGAAGGGAGAATATGGCTACACCTTC. This sequence encodes CAWSLVKGEYGYTF.

The V gene is TRBV5-1, the J gene TRBJ2-1; 13 nucleotides line up with TRBD2. This CDR3 region has 15 residues. The germline CDR1 and CDR2 sequences are SGHRS and YFSETQ. J was trimmed by 8 bases and V by 3 bases; bases with no gene match: 5. The CDR3 reads CASSYRLAGGDEQFF. The DNA of the CDR3 is TGCGCCAGCAGCTACCGACTAGCGGGAGGCGATGAGCAGTTCTTC.

The chain combines TRBV28 with TRBJ1-5, with no clear D. The CDR3 spans 15 residues. The V end was cut by 10 bases, the J end by 0 bases, with 16 bases between. Germline CDR1 MDHEN, CDR2 SYDVKM. CDR3 coding DNA: TGTGCCACCGCACCCTCGGTGGGTAGCAATCAGCCCCAGCATTTT. Translation gives CATAPSVGSNQPQHF.

This clone was picked up one time. The chain is built from TRBV5-6 and TRBJ1-6; no clear D. The CDR3 is 17 residues long. V shed 4 bases and J shed 0 bases, with 14 bases lying between them. Germline CDR1 is SGHDT and CDR2 is YYEEEE. The CDR3 loop is CASSQTSRSSYNSPLHF. The CDR3 bases are TGTGCCAGCAGCCAAACGTCCCGGAGCTCCTATAATTCACCCCTCCACTTT.

This clone was picked up one time. The chain recombines TRBV6-2 or TRBV6-3 with TRBJ2-7; D possibly corresponds to TRBD2 (6 bases). Deletions cut 0 bases from V and 0 bases from J, with 12 bases between. CDR3 length: 16 residues. Germline V gene lookup returns CDR1 MNHEY and CDR2 SVGEGT. This CDR3 is CASSYSIGGNSYEQYF. Written as DNA, the CDR3 is TGTGCCAGCAGTTACTCTATCGGGGGAAACTCCTACGAGCAGTACTTC.

The genes are TRBV5-1 and TRBJ2-3, with 9 bases aligning to TRBD2. V shed 1 base and J 5 bases; nucleotides not matched to a gene: 2. Germline V gene lookup returns CDR1 SGHRS and CDR2 YFSETQ. The CDR3 has 14 residues. DNA of the CDR3: TGCGCCAGCAGCTTGTGGACTAGCGAAGATACGCAGTATTTT. Protein product: CASSLWTSEDTQYF. Variable domain in full (rest from reference TRBV5-1 and TRBJ2-3): KAGVTQTPRYLIKTRGQQVTLSCSPISGHRSVSWYQQTPGQGLQFLFEYFSETQRNKGNFPGRFSGRQFSNSRSEMNVSTLELGDSALYLCASSLWTSEDTQYFGPGTRLTVL.

The chain couples TRBV28 to TRBJ1-5; a weak D match, TRBD1 (5 bases). This CDR3 has 14 residues. The germline CDR1 and CDR2 sequences are MDHEN and SYDVKM. V was cut by 6 bases and J by 7 bases, with 16 bases left in between. The CDR3 DNA sequence: TGTGCCAGCAGCCCCTCGGGGGTAGAACAGCCCCAGCATTTT. The encoded protein is CASSPSGVEQPQHF.

The count of this clone is one. V gene TRBV9 combines with J gene TRBJ2-2; D is tentatively TRBD1 or TRBD2 (6 bases each). Germline V CDR1 and CDR2: SGDLS, YYNGEE. The V gene lost 6 bases and the J gene lost 5 bases, with 23 bases spanning the gap. CDR3 length: 17 amino acids. The CDR3 sequence: CASNPMGDGGRTGELFF. Written as DNA, the CDR3 is TGTGCCAGCAACCCGATGGGGGACGGGGGCAGGACCGGGGAGCTGTTTTTT.

This chain links TRBV10-3 with TRBJ2-2, with TRBD2 as a possible D gene (5 bases). CDR1 and CDR2 (germline): ENHRY, SYGVKD. The ends were cut back, 10 bases at V and 6 bases at J, with 21 bases in the middle. The CDR3 is made up of 15 amino acids. CDR3 amino acids: CATPLTNGGPGELFF. The CDR3 DNA is TGTGCCACCCCCCTGACTAACGGCGGCCCCGGGGAGCTGTTTTTT.

The chain recombines TRBV5-6 with TRBJ1-3, with TRBD1 as a possible D gene (6 bases). From germline, CDR1 is SGHDT and CDR2 YYEEEE. V was pared by 3 bases and J by 4 bases, with 11 bases between. CDR3 length equals 14 residues. CDR3 nucleotides: TGTGCCAGCAGCTCACAGGGAAGAGGAAACACCATATATTTT. As protein: CASSSQGRGNTIYF. The variable domain in full, with the rest retrieved from reference TRBV5-6 and TRBJ1-3, is DAGVTQSPTHLIKTRGQQVTLRCSPKSGHDTVSWYQQALGQGPQFIFQYYEEEERQRGNFPDRFSGHQFPNYSSELNVNALLLGDSALYLCASSSQGRGNTIYFGEGSWLTVV.

J is TRBJ1-1 and V is TRBV6-2 or TRBV6-3, with TRBD1 as a possible D gene (5 bases). The V end was cut by 2 bases, the J end by 7 bases, with 20 bases between. The CDR3 has 16 residues. CDR1 and CDR2 from the germline V gene are MNHEY and SVGEGT. The CDR3 sequence: CASSYPSTPGTFEAFF. CDR3 DNA sequence: TGTGCCAGCAGTTACCCCTCAACTCCAGGGACCTTTGAAGCTTTCTTT.

Many counts were recorded for this clone. The rearrangement joins TRBV6-2 or TRBV6-3 to TRBJ1-6; D gene ambiguous. CDR3 length equals 13 residues. The germline CDR1 and CDR2 sequences are MNHEY and SVGEGT. The ends were cut back, 0 bases at V and 14 bases at J, with 11 bases in the middle. The CDR3 nucleotides are TGTGCCAGCAGTTACTCGATGCCTTTTACCCTCCACTTT. Translating gives CASSYSMPFTLHF.